The rows below give T cell receptor beta chains drawn from one sample of a study of CD8+CD57+ T cells in acquired aplastic anemia. TCRdb reprocessed the reads with MiXCR, giving one entry per CDR3 protein. The sample has roughly 250,000 distinct CDR3 sequences, roughly 82% seen once; the top ten hold about 41%. Sequencing was done on a sample of sorted CD4+, CD8+, or CD8+CD57+ T cells (not recorded which) from PBMCs. The receptors were gathered from a human donor with aplastic anemia. CDR3s include the opening cysteine and the closing phenylalanine or tryptophan. Each record gives: CDR3 length, V gene, D gene, clone size, J gene, CDR3 protein, CDR3 DNA. D genes are given only for firm matches. Clone size is stated in some rows and not others, as once, few, many or a class when expanded.

13,TRBV2,TRBD2,NA,TRBJ2-5,CASSRGGVETQYF,TGCGCCAGCAGCCGGGGGGGGGTAGAGACCCAGTACTTC
17,TRBV15,NA,NA,TRBJ2-6,CATSTEKSSSGANVLTF,TGTGCCACCAGCACGGAGAAGTCTAGCTCTGGGGCCAACGTCCTGACTTTC
14,TRBV7-9,NA,NA,TRBJ2-3,CASSFTSAMDSSYF,TGTGCCAGCAGCTTTACTAGCGCAATGGACAGCTCTTATTTT
13,TRBV7-8,NA,NA,TRBJ2-3,CASGVGGTDKKQF,TGTGCCAGCGGGGTCGGGGGCACAGATAAGAAGCAGTTT
12,TRBV19,TRBD1,few,TRBJ1-2,CAIRQGNYGYTF,TGTGCCATTCGACAGGGAAACTATGGCTACACCTTC
11,TRBV27,NA,many,TRBJ2-7,CASRRGYEQYF,TGTGCCAGCAGACGGGGGTACGAGCAGTACTTC
13,TRBV7-9,NA,NA,TRBJ2-3,CASGGGRTDTQYF,TGTGCCAGCGGGGGTGGGAGAACAGATACGCAGTATTTT
15,TRBV19,NA,NA,TRBJ2-5,CASSIRGVLYKTQYF,TGTGCCAGTAGTATAAGGGGGGTGTTGTACAAGACGCAGTACTTC
15,TRBV9,TRBD1,NA,TRBJ1-2,CASSLALTGDYGYTF,TGCGCCAGCAGCTTGGCGCTAACAGGGGACTATGGCTACACCTTC
14,TRBV9,TRBD1,NA,TRBJ2-5,CASSVGGTGGTTNF,TGTGCCAGCAGCGTAGGAGGGACAGGGGGGACTACGAACTTC
15,TRBV7-9,NA,NA,TRBJ2-7,CASRIPEPQLFEQYF,TGTGCCAGCAGAATCCCCGAGCCGCAGCTCTTCGAGCAGTACTTC
12,TRBV5-1,NA,few,TRBJ1-2,CASSLAGDGYTF,TGCGCCAGCAGCTTGGCCGGTGATGGCTACACCTTC
14,TRBV7-6,NA,NA,TRBJ1-6,CASSLSSWTKDTHF,TGTGCCAGCAGCTTGAGTTCCTGGACAAAAGACACCCACTTT
15,TRBV19,NA,NA,TRBJ2-7,CASSTRQSRTYEQYF,TGTGCCAGTAGTACAAGACAGTCTCGAACCTACGAGCAGTACTTC
15,TRBV7-9,NA,NA,TRBJ1-5,CASSPERGTSGGTHF,TGTGCCAGCAGCCCAGAAAGGGGGACTAGCGGGGGCACCCATTTT
16,TRBV9,TRBD1,NA,TRBJ1-2,CASSEGGTGVNTGYTF,TGTGCCAGCAGCGAAGGGGGGACAGGGGTGAACACTGGCTACACCTTC
12,TRBV29-1,NA,NA,TRBJ1-2,CSVLRDSYGYTF,TGCAGCGTACTCAGGGATTCCTATGGCTACACCTTC
15,TRBV9,NA,NA,TRBJ2-3,CASSQGASSTDTQYF,TGTGCCAGCAGCCAGGGTGCTAGTAGCACAGATACGCAGTATTTT
11,TRBV24-1,NA,NA,TRBJ1-2,CATGDEYGYTF,TGTGCTACTGGTGATGAGTATGGCTACACCTTC
12,TRBV5-8,NA,few,TRBJ2-1,CASSLGRLEQFF,TGTGCCAGCAGTTTAGGAAGGCTCGAGCAGTTCTTC
14,TRBV7-8,NA,NA,TRBJ2-7,CASSLTGSSYKQYF,TGTGCCAGCAGCCTGACAGGTTCTTCCTATAAGCAGTATTTC
12,TRBV19,NA,NA,TRBJ2-2,CASSTPRSYSIF,TGTGCCAGTAGTACGCCAAGGAGTTATTCCATTTTT
15,TRBV7-3,TRBD2,NA,TRBJ2-1,CASSIASGGSDTQFF,TGTGCCAGTAGTATAGCTAGCGGAGGCTCAGATACGCAGTTCTTC
16,TRBV2,NA,NA,TRBJ2-1,CASGGTPVVLNTEDFF,TGTGCCAGCGGAGGGACTCCCGTCGTGTTGAACACTGAAGATTTCTTC
13,TRBV7-9,TRBD1,NA,TRBJ1-2,CAGQGARETQHTF,TGTGCCGGACAGGGGGCTAGGGAGACCCAGCACACCTTC
13,TRBV5-6,NA,NA,TRBJ1-1,CASSLEEGTEAFF,TGTGCCAGCAGCTTGGAGGAGGGGACTGAAGCTTTCTTT
12,TRBV5-5,NA,few,TRBJ2-1,CASSLLGEEQFF,TGTGCCAGCAGCCTTTTAGGCGAGGAGCAGTTCTTC
14,TRBV7-8,NA,many,TRBJ2-5,CASSLGGEPDTQYF,TGTGCCAGCAGCTTAGGGGGCGAGCCCGATACGCAGTATTTC
13,TRBV7-8,TRBD2,NA,TRBJ2-3,CACSLAGGADTHF,TGTGCCTGCAGCTTAGCGGGAGGTGCCGATACGCATTTT
17,TRBV7-9,TRBD2,NA,TRBJ2-1,CASSFRRSGGSDEEQFF,TGTGCCAGCAGCTTTCGAAGAAGCGGGGGGAGCGATGAGGAGCAGTTCTTC
16,TRBV2,NA,once,TRBJ1-1,CASGGEPVVAYAEAFF,TGTGCCAGCGGAGGAGAGCCCGTCGTCGCCTACGCTGAAGCTTTCTTT
15,TRBV2,NA,many,TRBJ1-5,CASRNTANSNQPQHF,TGTGCCAGCAGAAATACGGCCAATAGCAATCAGCCCCAGCATTTT
12,TRBV7-3,NA,NA,TRBJ2-3,CASSLAGDTETF,TGTGCCAGCAGCTTAGCGGGCGATACCGAGACGTTT
16,TRBV11-3,NA,few,TRBJ2-1,CASSLGGQGGSDEQFF,TGTGCCAGCAGCTTAGGGGGGCAAGGGGGGAGCGATGAGCAGTTCTTC
17,TRBV7-2,TRBD1,NA,TRBJ1-5,CASSFHPDGTVSQPQHF,TGTGCCAGCAGCTTTCATCCAGACGGGACAGTATCACAGCCCCAGCATTTT
12,TRBV7-9,NA,NA,TRBJ2-5,CAGLVERGAQYF,TGTGCCGGTCTTGTTGAGAGAGGGGCCCAGTACTTC
13,TRBV2,NA,NA,TRBJ2-1,CASSDWGIHEHHF,TGTGCCAGCAGTGATTGGGGGATCCATGAGCACCACTTC
15,TRBV7-8,NA,NA,TRBJ2-1,CASSLAGGPYNQQFF,TGTGCCAGCAGCTTAGCTGGCGGTCCCTACAATCAGCAGTTCTTC
17,TRBV7-2,TRBD1,NA,TRBJ1-2,CASSIDRGLVTNYGYTF,TGTGCCAGCAGTATTGACAGGGGGTTGGTGACTAACTATGGCTACACCTTC
14,TRBV9,NA,many,TRBJ2-3,CASSVGSDTQYFDF,NA
14,TRBV14,NA,NA,TRBJ2-3,CASSQVKGPDTPYF,TGTGCCAGCAGCCAAGTTAAGGGGCCCGATACACCATATTTT
17,TRBV19,NA,NA,TRBJ1-5,CASSHNLLRGMGQPQHF,TGTGCCAGTAGCCACAATCTCCTCAGGGGCATGGGTCAGCCCCAGCATTTT
18,TRBV7-8,NA,NA,TRBJ2-7,CATSDSPSDAGPSYEQYF,TGTGCCACCAGTGACTCCCCTTCGGACGCGGGCCCATCTTACGAGCAGTACTTC
16,TRBV9,TRBD2,NA,TRBJ2-6,CASSSAGGNESIVLTF,TGTGCCAGCAGCTCAGCGGGAGGGAACGAGTCCATCGTCCTGACTTTC
16,TRBV11-2,TRBD1,NA,TRBJ1-5,CASSLGGGTGNQPQHF,TGTGCCAGCAGCTTAGGGGGAGGGACAGGCAATCAGCCCCAGCATTTT
13,TRBV7-8,NA,NA,TRBJ2-3,CASGDEATGTPFF,TGTGCCAGCGGGGACGAGGCCACCGGTACACCGTTTTTT
14,TRBV7-9,TRBD1,NA,TRBJ2-3,CASSGQGEAGSAKF,TGTGCCAGCAGCGGACAGGGTGAAGCTGGTTCGGCCAAATTT
14,TRBV7-3,NA,few,TRBJ2-7,CASSIAGSPYTQYF,TGTGCCAGCAGTATCGCGGGAAGCCCCTACACGCAGTACTTC
17,TRBV10-3,NA,once,TRBJ2-3,CASSEASGAELYDKLYF,TGTGCCAGCAGTGAAGCTTCAGGAGCAGAACTTTATGATAAACTGTATTTT
18,TRBV7-2,TRBD2,NA,TRBJ2-4,CASSWAGGAGSGYTFQYF,TGTGCCAGCAGCTGGGCGGGGGGCGCCGGCTCGGGCTACACCTTTCAGTACTTC
14,TRBV7-9,TRBD2,NA,TRBJ2-5,CASSLGGGGETEQF,TGTGCCAGCAGCTTAGGCGGGGGGGGAGAGACCGAGCAGTTC